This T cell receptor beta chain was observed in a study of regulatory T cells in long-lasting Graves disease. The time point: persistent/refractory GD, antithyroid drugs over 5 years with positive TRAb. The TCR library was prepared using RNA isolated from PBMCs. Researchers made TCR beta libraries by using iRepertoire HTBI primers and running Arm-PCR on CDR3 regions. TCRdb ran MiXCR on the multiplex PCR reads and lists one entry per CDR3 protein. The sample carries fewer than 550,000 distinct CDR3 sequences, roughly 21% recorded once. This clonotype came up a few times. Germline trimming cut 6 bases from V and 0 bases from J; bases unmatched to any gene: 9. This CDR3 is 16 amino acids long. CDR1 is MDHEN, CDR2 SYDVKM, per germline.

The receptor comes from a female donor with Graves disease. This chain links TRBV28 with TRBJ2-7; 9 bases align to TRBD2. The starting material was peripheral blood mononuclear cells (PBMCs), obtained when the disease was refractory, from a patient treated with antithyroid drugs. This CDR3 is CASSPTSGHTSYEQYF. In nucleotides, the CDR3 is TGTGCCAGCAGCCCCACTAGCGGGCACACCTCCTACGAGCAGTACTTC.